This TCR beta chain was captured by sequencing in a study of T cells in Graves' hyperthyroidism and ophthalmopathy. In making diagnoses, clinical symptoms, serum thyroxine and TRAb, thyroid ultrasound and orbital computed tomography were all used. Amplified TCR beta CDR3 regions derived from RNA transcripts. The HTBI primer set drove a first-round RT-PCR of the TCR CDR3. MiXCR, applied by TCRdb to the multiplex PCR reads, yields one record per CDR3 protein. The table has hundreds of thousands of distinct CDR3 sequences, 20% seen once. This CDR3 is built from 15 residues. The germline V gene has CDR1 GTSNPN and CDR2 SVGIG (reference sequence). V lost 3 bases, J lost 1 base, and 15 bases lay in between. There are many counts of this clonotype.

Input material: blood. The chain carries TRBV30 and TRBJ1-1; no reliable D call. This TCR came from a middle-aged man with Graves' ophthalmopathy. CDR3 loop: CAWRIHRSPNTEAFF. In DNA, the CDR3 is TGTGCCTGGAGAATACACAGAAGTCCGAACACTGAAGCTTTCTTT.